The rows below give T cell receptor beta chains drawn from one sample of a study of blood T cell repertoires in COVID-19. Sequencing was performed with immunoSEQ multiplex PCR; in TCRdb, only in-frame clones are kept and a portion is missing. The sample has 150,000 or so clones, 82% seen once. The sample taken for sequencing was peripheral blood. The source is a human donor with acute or convalescent COVID-19. The donor label of this sample is uncertain. Each CDR3 is given with its conserved first and last residue. The order of the fields is J gene, clone size, D gene, V gene, CDR3 DNA, CDR3 protein. The D gene is left open where the match is weak. Size is stated for part of the rows, as once, few or many counts, or as a class when the clone is expanded.

>TRBJ2-2|NA|TRBD2|TRBV3-1/TRBV3-2
TGTGCCAGCAGCCAAGATAACCTAGCGGGGGGATCCTTCTCCGGGGAGCTGTTTTTT
CASSQDNLAGGSFSGELFF
>TRBJ2-5|NA|TRBD2|TRBV3-1/TRBV3-2
TGTGCCAGCAGCCAAGGGAAGACTAGCGGGGGGGGAGAGACCCAGTACTTC
CASSQGKTSGGGETQYF
>TRBJ2-5|NA|NA|TRBV21-1
TGTGCCAGCAGCTTCCTGAACTACCTTCTGGAGACCCAGTACTTC
CASSFLNYLLETQYF
>TRBJ1-2|NA|TRBD1|TRBV6-5
TGTGCCAGCAGTTACACGGGAAACAGGGGTAACTATGGCTACACCTTC
CASSYTGNRGNYGYTF
>TRBJ2-5|NA|NA|TRBV21-1
TGTGCCAGCAGCAAATCATGGGGGGGGCCGCGGGAGACCCAGTACTTC
CASSKSWGGPRETQYF
>TRBJ1-5|NA|NA|TRBV30
TGTGCCTGGAGCGGAGGGAATAGCAATCAGCCCCAGCATTTT
CAWSGGNSNQPQHF
>TRBJ1-4|few|TRBD1|TRBV19
TGTGCCAGTAGTAACAGGGGTGCAACTAATGAAAAACTGTTTTTT
CASSNRGATNEKLFF
>TRBJ2-7|once|NA|TRBV7-2
TGTGCCAGCAGCTTAGTGACAGGACCCTACGAGCAGTACTTC
CASSLVTGPYEQYF
>TRBJ1-4|NA|NA|TRBV21-1
TGTGCCAGCAGCAAAGGAGAGGAGTCGGCTAATGAAAAACTGTTTTTT
CASSKGEESANEKLFF
>TRBJ1-4|NA|NA|TRBV9
TGTGCCAGCAGCGTAGCCCCTCGAGGTGGAAATGAAAAACTGTTTTTT
CASSVAPRGGNEKLFF
>TRBJ2-7|NA|NA|TRBV9
TGTGCCAGCAGTCCCAATAGATACGAGCAGTACTTC
CASSPNRYEQYF
>TRBJ2-5|NA|TRBD2|TRBV7-3
TGTGCCAGCAGCTTAGAAGCGGGGGGTTACGAGACCCAGTACTTC
CASSLEAGGYETQYF
>TRBJ1-2|NA|NA|TRBV5-1
TGCGCCAGCAGCTTGGTTGCTGAGCCTGTACACTATGGCTACACCTTC
CASSLVAEPVHYGYTF
>TRBJ2-1|NA|TRBD1|TRBV6-4
TGTGCCAGCAGTTGGGACAGTAAAAATGAGCAGTTCTTC
CASSWDSKNEQFF
>TRBJ1-2|NA|TRBD1|TRBV29-1
TGCAGCGTTTCAGGGGGGAACTATGGCTACACCTTC
CSVSGGNYGYTF
>TRBJ2-1|NA|TRBD1|TRBV23-1
TGCGCCAGCAGTCCGGGACAGCCAGGGATCTGGGGAATTAAGGAGCATGAGCAGTTCTTC
CASSPGQPGIWGIKEHEQFF
>TRBJ2-5|NA|TRBD2|TRBV6-1
TGTGCCAGCAGTGAAGCGGGGGGGAGGGAGACCCAGTACTTC
CASSEAGGRETQYF
>TRBJ2-1|NA|NA|TRBV5-1
TGCGCCAGCAGCGAGGCCTCAGGGGCCAATGAGCAGTTCTTC
CASSEASGANEQFF
>TRBJ1-4|NA|NA|TRBV30
TGTGCCTGGAGTGTAAACAGGGTTATAAGTGAAAAACTGTTTTTT
CAWSVNRVISEKLFF
>TRBJ2-7|NA|NA|TRBV3-1/TRBV3-2
TGTGCCAGCAGCCTACATGGTCTTCCTTCTTACTTC
CASSLHGLPSYF
>TRBJ2-2|NA|TRBD2|TRBV4-2
TGTGCCAGCACCAGGACTAGCGGGGGCTTCAACACCGGGGAGCTGTTTTTT
CASTRTSGGFNTGELFF
>TRBJ1-1|NA|TRBD1|TRBV3-1/TRBV3-2
TGTGCCAGCAGCCAAGGACAGGGTAAGAGAGCTTTCTTT
CASSQGQGKRAFF
>TRBJ1-1|NA|NA|TRBV5-1
TGCGCCAGCAGCCCGGAAGCGGGGACCCCCACTGAAGCTTTCTTT
CASSPEAGTPTEAFF
>TRBJ2-2|NA|NA|TRBV5-1
TGCGCCAGCAGCTTCATTCAGGGGTTCTCCGGGGAGCTGTTTTTT
CASSFIQGFSGELFF
>TRBJ2-2|NA|TRBD1|TRBV9
TGTGCCAGCAGCCCCGGGACAGGGGTAGTCACCGGGGAGCTGTTTTTT
CASSPGTGVVTGELFF
>TRBJ2-7|once|TRBD2|TRBV19
TGTGCCAGTGGAGCGGGAAACAGTTTACCCTACGAGCAGTACTTC
CASGAGNSLPYEQYF
>TRBJ2-1|NA|TRBD1|TRBV5-1
TGCGCCAGCCACCCGGGACAGGGTACGAATGAGCAGTTCTTC
CASHPGQGTNEQFF
>TRBJ1-1|once|TRBD1|TRBV10-1
TGCGCCAGCAGTGGGGACAGTTTCATGAACACTGAAGCTTTCTTT
CASSGDSFMNTEAFF
>TRBJ1-4|few|NA|TRBV5-1
TGCGCCAGCAGCTTGGACAGTCCTAATGAAAAACTGTTTTTT
CASSLDSPNEKLFF
>TRBJ1-5|NA|NA|TRBV7-2
TGTGCCAGCAGGGAGGGGTCGGGCAATCAGCCCCAGCATTTT
CASREGSGNQPQHF
>TRBJ1-1|few|NA|TRBV5-3
TGTGCCAGAAGCTTGAGCGGGCCGGCCGGGACCGGTGAAGCTTTCTTT
CARSLSGPAGTGEAFF
>TRBJ1-2|NA|NA|TRBV7-3
TGTGCCAGCAGTTCCGGACAGTCTGATCGGGATGGCTACACCTTC
CASSSGQSDRDGYTF
>TRBJ1-2|NA|TRBD1|TRBV9
TGTGCCAGCAGCGTTCCCCCGGAGGGGGCCGCTGGCTACACCTTC
CASSVPPEGAAGYTF
>TRBJ1-1|NA|TRBD1|TRBV5-1
TGCGCCAGCAGCTTGGACAGGGGGACTGAAGCTTTCTTT
CASSLDRGTEAFF
>TRBJ1-2|NA|TRBD1|TRBV28
TGTGCCAGCAGTGAACAGGGGGCAACCAACTATGGCTACACCTTC
CASSEQGATNYGYTF
>TRBJ2-3|NA|TRBD2|TRBV13
TGTGCCAGCAGCCCACCTAGCGGGGGCACAGATACGCAGTATTTT
CASSPPSGGTDTQYF
>TRBJ1-4|NA|NA|TRBV5-3
TGTGCCAGAAGCTTGGATAGAGGAAAACTGTTTTTT
CARSLDRGKLFF
>TRBJ2-1|once|TRBD2|TRBV7-9
TGTGCCAGCAGCTACCGAGGACTAGCCCTCGCTCACAATGAGCAGTTCTTC
CASSYRGLALAHNEQFF
>TRBJ1-2|NA|TRBD1|TRBV6-5
TGTGCCAGCATTTTACAGGGGGGGGATGGCTACACCTTC
CASILQGGDGYTF
>TRBJ2-2|few|TRBD2|TRBV7-3
TGTGCCAGCAGCTTACTAGCGGGGGCGTACACCGGGGAGCTGTTTTTT
CASSLLAGAYTGELFF
>TRBJ1-6|NA|TRBD1|TRBV3-1/TRBV3-2
TGTGCCAGCAGCCAAGGAACCGGGACAGGTGGAGAACCCCTCCACTTT
CASSQGTGTGGEPLHF
>TRBJ2-1|NA|NA|TRBV5-5
TGTGCCAGCAGCTTGTTGGTCCTTGGGGCTAATGAGCAGTTCTTC
CASSLLVLGANEQFF
>TRBJ1-4|NA|NA|TRBV7-2
TGTGCCAGCAGCTTAACAGCTCGGAATGAAAAACTGTTTTTT
CASSLTARNEKLFF
>TRBJ1-5|NA|NA|TRBV24-1
TGTGCCACCAGTGATGGACCAGGGCGGCAGCCCCAGCATTTT
CATSDGPGRQPQHF
>TRBJ1-3|NA|TRBD1|TRBV6-6
TGTGCCAGCAGTCTTTCTAGGGACAGCTCTGGAAACACCATATATTTT
CASSLSRDSSGNTIYF
>TRBJ1-6|NA|NA|TRBV24-1
TGTGCCACCGCCCACCAGGGGAATTCACCCCTCCACTTT
CATAHQGNSPLHF
>TRBJ1-5|NA|TRBD1|TRBV19
TGTGCCAGTACCGGGGACAGGGCGGATCAGCCCCAGCATTTT
CASTGDRADQPQHF
>TRBJ2-3|NA|NA|TRBV9
TGTGCCAGCAGCGTACCCCGGTCACCCTCGCCGGATACGCAGTATTTT
CASSVPRSPSPDTQYF
>TRBJ2-1|NA|NA|TRBV7-9
TGTGCCAGCAGCTTAGGGACATCCCGGTACAATGAGCAGTTCTTC
CASSLGTSRYNEQFF
>TRBJ1-1|NA|TRBD1|TRBV6-5
TGTGCCAGCAGGAGGGACAGGGAGACTGAAGCTTTCTTT
CASRRDRETEAFF
>TRBJ1-5|NA|TRBD1|TRBV2
TGTGCCAGCAAGTTGGACAGGGCTATGGGTCAGCCCCAGCATTTT
CASKLDRAMGQPQHF